The T cell receptor beta chain under discussion was sequenced for a study of CD8 T cells in ankylosing spondylitis. Library preparation for TCR beta used quantitative 5'-RACE with molecular barcodes. In TCRdb, the 5' RACE reads were re-called with MiXCR into one record per CDR3 protein. Here the sample spans around 890,000 distinct CDR3 sequences, 10% to 15% being singletons. Findings of the study overall: Disease-associated clones were CD8+ and fairly uncommon in peripheral blood. A TCR beta motif of several highly homologous variants appeared characteristic of ankylosing spondylitis blood. Several of the motif variants were reported before in synovial fluid and blood from reactive arthritis. Within matched ankylosing spondylitis synovial fluid, disease-linked clones were reportedly significantly enriched.

The V gene lost 1 base and the J gene lost 8 bases, with 12 bases spanning the gap. The CDR3 is 14 amino acids. With regard to this clonotype: No antigen is known for it.

V gene TRBV12-3 or TRBV12-4 combines with J gene TRBJ2-1; D may be TRBD1 (5 bases). This TCR was sampled from a male donor with ankylosing spondylitis. The sample consisted of blood, either unsorted or a sorted T cell fraction (not recorded which). CDR3 sequence (DNA): TGTGCCAGCAGTTTAGATCGCAGGGCTGATGAGCAGTTCTTC. This translates into CASSLDRRADEQFF.